The 8 T cell receptor beta chains listed next were all sequenced from one sample in a study of blood T cells in healthy people across ages. For the second PCR, which ran for about 7 to 11 cycles, a sample-barcoded 5' primer and a J-beta primer mix were used. TCRdb re-analysed the 5' RACE reads in MiXCR, keeping a single row per CDR3 protein. This sample has around 850,000 distinct CDR3 sequences; under 40% occur once, and the top ten carry around 13%. The sequenced sample consisted of blood. The receptors originated from a young man in good health.

This chain connects TRBV29-1 to TRBJ1-1, with TRBD1 as a possible D gene (6 bases). Trimming took off 4 bases at V and 4 bases at J, with 10 bases between the two ends. The CDR3 is made up of 12 amino acids. CDR1 is SQVTM and CDR2 is ANQGSEA in the germline V gene. The CDR3 spells CSVGTATTEAFF. The DNA of the CDR3 is TGCAGCGTTGGGACAGCAACCACTGAAGCTTTCTTT.

This clonotype turned up a few times. The chain is built from TRBV6-2 or TRBV6-3 and TRBJ2-7, with TRBD1 as a possible D gene (6 bases). V dropped 5 bases and J dropped 3 bases, with 17 bases sitting between them. The CDR3 length is 15 residues. Germline V CDR1 and CDR2: MNHEY, SVGEGT. CDR3 amino acids: CASSTGLFASYEQYF. The CDR3 nucleotides are TGTGCCAGCAGTACAGGGCTTTTTGCGAGCTACGAGCAGTACTTC.

Details on this clonotype: This sequence may be a read error, since a much larger clone differs from it by one base. The chain carries TRBV10-3 and TRBJ1-6; 9 bases agree with TRBD1. CDR3 length: 16 residues. The V gene's germline CDR1 is ENHRY and CDR2 SYGVKD. CDR3 loop: CAVRETGGRGNSPLHF. CDR3 DNA sequence: TGTGCCGTCAGAGAAACAGGGGGCAGGGGGAATTCACCCCTCCACTTT.

The CDR3 nucleotides read TGCAGTGCTAGAGAGGGCGCCATGAACACTGAAGCTTTCTTT. Protein sequence: CSAREGAMNTEAFF. The V call is TRBV20-1, the J call TRBJ1-1; D ambiguous. Germline lookup yields CDR1 DFQATT and CDR2 SNEGSKA (reference sequence). Trimming took 0 bases from V and 0 from J, leaving 8 bases between them. CDR3 length: 14 amino acids.

V is TRBV20-1 and J is TRBJ1-4; TRBD1 might be the D (6 bases). There are 14 residues in the CDR3. Germline CDR1 DFQATT, CDR2 SNEGSKA (reference sequence). Deletions cut 3 bases from V and 6 bases from J, with 14 bases between. The CDR3 is CSASSGAVDEKLFF. In nucleotides, the CDR3 is TGCAGTGCTAGCTCAGGGGCCGTCGATGAAAAACTGTTTTTT.

This clonotype showed up many times. V usage is TRBV7-3 and J usage is TRBJ2-1; 7 nucleotides line up with TRBD2. The CDR3 has 16 residues. V trimming: 5 bases; J trimming: 3 bases; junction bases outside the gene matches: 10. The germline gives CDR1 SGHTA, CDR2 FQGTGA. CDR3 sequence: CASSQVGGTSYNEQFF. The CDR3 nucleotides read TGTGCCAGCAGCCAGGTGGGGGGGACGAGCTACAATGAGCAGTTCTTC.

A few counts support this clonotype. The genes are TRBV20-1 and TRBJ2-3; TRBD2 aligns across 8 bases. J gave up 2 bases and V 3 bases, and 7 bases lay outside the gene matches. Per germline, CDR1 DFQATT and CDR2 SNEGSKA (reference sequence). CDR3 length: 15 residues. CDR3 loop: CSASVVAGITDTQYF. CDR3 DNA sequence: TGCAGTGCTAGTGTCGTAGCGGGGATCACAGATACGCAGTATTTT.

This clonotype was recorded a few times. The chain recombines TRBV10-3 with TRBJ1-5, with a weak D call TRBD1 (5 bases). Looked up from germline, CDR1 is ENHRY and CDR2 is SYGVKD. The CDR3 loop spans 14 amino acids. Trimming cost V 6 bases and J 1 base, with 10 bases left between them. CDR3 residues: CAISPGASNQPQHF. The CDR3 DNA follows: TGTGCCATCAGCCCCGGGGCGAGCAATCAGCCCCAGCATTTT.